This is a list of T cell receptor beta chains from one sample in a study of Ad26.COV2.S vaccination and SARS-CoV-2 variants. Here immunoSEQ multiplex PCR was the method, and the copy in TCRdb shows in-frame clones only, minus some. The data contain fewer than 500,000 clones, approximately 90% of them singletons. The sequencing used peripheral blood, collected in a trial of Ad26.COV2.S vaccine versus placebo. The receptors shown here come from a person aged 18-60 years who received the Ad26.COV2.S COVID-19 vaccine or a placebo. Both conserved end residues are part of each CDR3. Each record gives: clone size, J gene, D gene, V gene, CDR3 DNA, CDR3 protein. D genes are given only for firm matches. Not every row has a clone size; where given, it reads once, few, many or a size class.

size: -; J: TRBJ2-3; D: TRBD2; V: TRBV6-4; DNA: TGTGCCAGCGCCCGACTAGCGGGAGGGTATGCAGATACGCAGTATTTT; CDR3: CASARLAGGYADTQYF
size: once; J: TRBJ1-6; D: -; V: TRBV7-2; DNA: TGTGCCAGCAGCTTAGTGGACAGTTCCTATAATTCACCCCTCCACTTT; CDR3: CASSLVDSSYNSPLHF
size: -; J: TRBJ1-5; D: -; V: TRBV10-1; DNA: TGCGCCAGCAGTGACGCCGGTGAATATAGCAATCAGCCCCAGCATTTT; CDR3: CASSDAGEYSNQPQHF
size: -; J: TRBJ2-1; D: TRBD2; V: TRBV19; DNA: TGTGCCAGTTGGACTAGCGGGAGGAATGAGCAGTTCTTC; CDR3: CASWTSGRNEQFF
size: -; J: TRBJ2-2; D: -; V: TRBV6-5; DNA: TGTGCCAGCAGTTACTCGAGAGGAAACGGGGAGCTGTTTTTT; CDR3: CASSYSRGNGELFF
size: -; J: TRBJ1-4; D: TRBD1; V: TRBV7-9; DNA: TGTGCCAGCAGCAGGGGGCTCGGTGAAAAACTGTTTTTT; CDR3: CASSRGLGEKLFF
size: -; J: TRBJ1-5; D: -; V: TRBV2; DNA: TGTGCCAGCAGTGATATGACCCAACTCCAGCCCCAGCATTTT; CDR3: CASSDMTQLQPQHF
size: -; J: TRBJ1-2; D: -; V: TRBV5-5; DNA: TGTGCCAGCAGCTTGAATCCGGCAGTCTATGGCTACACCTTC; CDR3: CASSLNPAVYGYTF
size: once; J: TRBJ2-1; D: -; V: TRBV7-8; DNA: TGTGCCAGCAGCTCCCATAGGACTCGAAACAATGAGCAGTTCTTC; CDR3: CASSSHRTRNNEQFF
size: -; J: TRBJ2-1; D: TRBD2; V: TRBV7-2; DNA: TGTGCCAGCAGCACGGGACTAGCCGGCGGTGAGCAGTTCTTC; CDR3: CASSTGLAGGEQFF
size: few; J: TRBJ2-1; D: -; V: TRBV9; DNA: TGTGCCAGCAGCGTGGGCTCCTACAATGAGCAGTTCTTC; CDR3: CASSVGSYNEQFF
size: -; J: TRBJ2-7; D: -; V: TRBV12-3/TRBV12-4; DNA: TGTGCCAGCCGCATGGGGTCCCACGAGCAGTACTTC; CDR3: CASRMGSHEQYF
size: -; J: TRBJ2-5; D: TRBD2; V: TRBV5-4; DNA: TGTGCCAGCAGCTTCGGACTAGCGGGACCAGAGACCCAGTACTTC; CDR3: CASSFGLAGPETQYF
size: -; J: TRBJ2-1; D: TRBD1; V: TRBV19; DNA: TGTGCCACCAGAGAGGGACAGGAAACCTACAATGAGCAGTTCTTC; CDR3: CATREGQETYNEQFF
size: -; J: TRBJ2-7; D: -; V: TRBV29-1; DNA: TGCAGCGTGATACAGGGACCCTACGAGCAGTACTTC; CDR3: CSVIQGPYEQYF
size: -; J: TRBJ2-3; D: -; V: TRBV25-1; DNA: TGTGCCAGCAGTGTATTAGGCACCAGCACAGATACGCAGTATTTT; CDR3: CASSVLGTSTDTQYF
size: -; J: TRBJ2-1; D: TRBD2; V: TRBV11-2; DNA: TGTGCCAGCAGCTCTAGCGGGAGAAGGCAGTTCTTC; CDR3: CASSSSGRRQFF
size: few; J: TRBJ1-5; D: -; V: TRBV7-9; DNA: TGTGCCAGCAGCTTAGTTCCCCCGGGGGATCAGCCCCAGCATTTT; CDR3: CASSLVPPGDQPQHF
size: once; J: TRBJ2-7; D: -; V: TRBV6-2/TRBV6-3; DNA: TGTGCCAGCAGTTACCTTGGGGCCGAGCAGTACTTC; CDR3: CASSYLGAEQYF
size: -; J: TRBJ2-1; D: TRBD1; V: TRBV19; DNA: TGTGCCAGTAGTACACAGTCCCCCTCCCAGGGGGTGGGTTACAATGAGCAGTTCTTC; CDR3: CASSTQSPSQGVGYNEQFF
size: -; J: TRBJ2-2; D: -; V: TRBV18; DNA: TGTGCCAGCTCACCTAGTGGTATGAACACCGGGGAGCTGTTTTTT; CDR3: CASSPSGMNTGELFF
size: -; J: TRBJ2-7; D: TRBD2; V: TRBV11-3; DNA: TGTGCCAGCAGCCCGGGACTAGCGGGAGTGGGAGAGCAGTACTTC; CDR3: CASSPGLAGVGEQYF